This TCR beta chain was observed in a study of T cells in Graves' hyperthyroidism and ophthalmopathy. This clonotype was observed at least ten times. The CDR3 loop spans 13 amino acids. With 2 bases clipped from V and 7 bases from J, the junction kept 1 base outside the gene matches. Germline CDR1 reads KGHSH; CDR2 reads LQKENI. The source material, RNA transcripts, was used to amplify TCR beta CDR3 regions. HTBI primers were the set used in a first-round RT-PCR of the TCR CDR3. TCRdb fed the multiplex PCR reads into MiXCR, producing one record per CDR3 protein. In the table there are some 760,000 distinct CDR3 sequences, less than 15% of which are singletons.

The receptor was derived from a woman in her late teens or twenties with Graves' hyperthyroidism. The chain uses TRBV18 and TRBJ1-5, with 8 nucleotides matching TRBD1. The sequenced sample was blood. CDR3 DNA sequence: TGTGCCAGCTCACCAGACAGGGGCCAGCCCCAGCATTTT. Translation gives CASSPDRGQPQHF.